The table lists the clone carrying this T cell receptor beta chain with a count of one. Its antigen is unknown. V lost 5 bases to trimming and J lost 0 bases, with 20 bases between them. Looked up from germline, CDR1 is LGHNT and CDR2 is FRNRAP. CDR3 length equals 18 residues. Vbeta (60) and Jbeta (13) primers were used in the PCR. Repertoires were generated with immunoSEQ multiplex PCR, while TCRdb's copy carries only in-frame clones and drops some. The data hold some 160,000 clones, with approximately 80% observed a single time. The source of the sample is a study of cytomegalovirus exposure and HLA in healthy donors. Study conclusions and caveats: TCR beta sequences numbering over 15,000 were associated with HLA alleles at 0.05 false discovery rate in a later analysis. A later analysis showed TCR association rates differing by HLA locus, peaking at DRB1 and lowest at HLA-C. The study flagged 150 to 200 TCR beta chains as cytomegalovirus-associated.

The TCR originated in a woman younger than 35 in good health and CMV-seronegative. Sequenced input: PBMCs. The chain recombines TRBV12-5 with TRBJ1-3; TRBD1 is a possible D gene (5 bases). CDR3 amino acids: CASGPLGAAVSSGNTIYF. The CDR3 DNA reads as TGTGCTAGTGGTCCCCTTGGGGCGGCTGTAAGCTCTGGAAACACCATATATTTT.